The rows below give T cell receptor beta chains drawn from one sample of a study of post-analysis software for immune sequencing data. TCRdb re-derived calls from the PCR reads in MiXCR, one entry per CDR3 protein. The profile covers about 540,000 distinct CDR3 sequences, with under 40% appearing a single time and around 6% taken by the ten largest. The sample taken for sequencing was blood. The receptor source for this set is a girl between 2 and 17 years old with multiple sclerosis. The CDR3 runs from the conserved cysteine through the conserved F or W. Clone size is stated in some rows and not others, as once, few, many or a class when expanded.

abundance,v_gene,CDR3aa
few,TRBV12-3/TRBV12-4,CASRGGEKLFF
.,TRBV4-1,CASSQFTSGQETQYF
few,TRBV6-5,CASSYGFKGADTQYF
.,TRBV7-9,CASSPGTVDGYTF
.,TRBV20-1,CSASEGLAGVQETQYF
once,TRBV28,CASRPTWGTTDTQYF
.,TRBV7-9,CASSLSRGKETQYF
.,TRBV20-1,CSARAPRKGEQYF
.,TRBV6-1,CASSAHTGTLNEKLFF
once,TRBV5-6,CASSPVGGTSTDTQYF
few,TRBV20-1,CSAPRLGYGYTF
.,TRBV7-2,CASSLVAQRVSSYNEQFF
.,TRBV20-1,CSAGGQGHSTDTQYF
.,TRBV5-1,CASSRAGLSSYNEQFF
.,TRBV28,CASTLPEGYNEQFF
many,TRBV29-1,CSVDSYQGSNYGYTF
few,TRBV20-1,CSAWTEYYGYTF
.,TRBV4-1,CASSQPKTGGETQYF
.,TRBV6-5,CTSRRTSGGAFEQFF
few,TRBV6-5,CASNRQGAIGYTF
few,TRBV10-3,CAISPRGQGYGYTF
.,TRBV18,CASSPQPSYEQYF
.,TRBV2,CASSDRRESYGYTF
.,TRBV25-1,CASRLDGANYGYTF
few,TRBV9,CASSAWTSGGPTQYF
once,TRBV6-6,CASSYSWGGEGNEKLFF
once,TRBV5-1,CASSLYQAMNTEAFF
.,TRBV7-2,CASSLVMGPGELFF
.,TRBV2,CASREDREETQYF
few,TRBV5-5,CASSLWASRSTDTQYF
many,TRBV7-3,CASSFGQGNSPLHF
few,TRBV28,CASSPTGRWNSNQPQHF
.,TRBV4-1,CANSLLAPLETQYF
.,TRBV20-1,CSARDLGHVADTQYF
.,TRBV6-5,CASSYSLPRSGGRNEQFF
.,TRBV9,CASSVVSGGSAHEQFF
.,TRBV20-1,CSARIPGNPSYEQYF
few,TRBV12-5,CASGESGTDPYEQYF
few,TRBV6-1,CASKGERMNTEAFF
few,TRBV7-9,CASSPRLAGGLPSTDTQYF
.,TRBV4-1,CASSQAPGGRSYNEQFF
few,TRBV7-8,CASSRGQPYEQYF
.,TRBV29-1,CSVETRRPYEQYF
once,TRBV3-1,CASSPDRRLGRTGELFF
few,TRBV6-5,CASSYGGQSYEQYF
few,TRBV12-3/TRBV12-4,CASSFSDNEQFF
once,TRBV27,CASVDRADEAFF
many,TRBV29-1,CSATRRESNYGYTF
.,TRBV20-1,CSALWGPYANTGELFF
few,TRBV6-5,CASSYSAGREQYF
once,TRBV10-3,CAISTGQGGTDTQYF
.,TRBV15,CATSRDWETLGYTF
few,TRBV12-3/TRBV12-4,CASSLRGGLIGELFF
few,TRBV7-9,CASGGSYGYTF
.,TRBV6-2/TRBV6-3,CASSYGGSLSTQYF